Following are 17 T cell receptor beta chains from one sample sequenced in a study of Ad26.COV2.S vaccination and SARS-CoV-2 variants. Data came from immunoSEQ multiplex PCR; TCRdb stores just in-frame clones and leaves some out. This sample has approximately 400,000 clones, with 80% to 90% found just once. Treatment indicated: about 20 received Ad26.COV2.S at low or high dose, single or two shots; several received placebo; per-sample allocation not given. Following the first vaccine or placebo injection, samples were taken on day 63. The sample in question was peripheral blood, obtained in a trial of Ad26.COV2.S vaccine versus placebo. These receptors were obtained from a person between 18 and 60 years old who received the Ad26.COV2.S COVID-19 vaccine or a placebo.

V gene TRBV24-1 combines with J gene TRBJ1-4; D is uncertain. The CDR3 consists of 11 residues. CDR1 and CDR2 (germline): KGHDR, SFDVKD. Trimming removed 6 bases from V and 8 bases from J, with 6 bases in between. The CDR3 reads CATSLVEKLFF. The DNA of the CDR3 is TGTGCCACCAGTTTGGTCGAAAAACTGTTTTTT.

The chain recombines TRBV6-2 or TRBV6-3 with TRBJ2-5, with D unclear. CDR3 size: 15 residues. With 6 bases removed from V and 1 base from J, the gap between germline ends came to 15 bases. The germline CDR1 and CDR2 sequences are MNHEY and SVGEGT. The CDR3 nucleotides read TGTGCCAGCAGGTACGGCGTATGGCCCCAAGAGACCCAGTACTTC. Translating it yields CASRYGVWPQETQYF.

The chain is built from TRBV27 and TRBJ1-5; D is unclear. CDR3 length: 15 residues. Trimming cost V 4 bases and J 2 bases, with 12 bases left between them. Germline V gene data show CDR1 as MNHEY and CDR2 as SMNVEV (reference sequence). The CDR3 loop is CASSYGGSGNQPQHF. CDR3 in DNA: TGTGCCAGCAGTTATGGAGGGTCGGGCAATCAGCCCCAGCATTTT.

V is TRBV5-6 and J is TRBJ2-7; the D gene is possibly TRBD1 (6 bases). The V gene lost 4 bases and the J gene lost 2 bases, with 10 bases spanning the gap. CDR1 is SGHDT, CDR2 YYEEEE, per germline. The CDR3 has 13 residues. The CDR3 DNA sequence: TGTGCCAGCAGCAGGGGGACCCCCTACGAGCAGTACTTC. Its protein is CASSRGTPYEQYF.

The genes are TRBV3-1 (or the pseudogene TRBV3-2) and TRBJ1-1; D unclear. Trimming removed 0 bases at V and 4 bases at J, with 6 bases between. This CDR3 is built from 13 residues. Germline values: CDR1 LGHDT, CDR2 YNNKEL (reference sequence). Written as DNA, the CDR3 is TGTGCCAGCAGCCAAGAGGTGAGCACTGAAGCTTTCTTT. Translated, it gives CASSQEVSTEAFF.

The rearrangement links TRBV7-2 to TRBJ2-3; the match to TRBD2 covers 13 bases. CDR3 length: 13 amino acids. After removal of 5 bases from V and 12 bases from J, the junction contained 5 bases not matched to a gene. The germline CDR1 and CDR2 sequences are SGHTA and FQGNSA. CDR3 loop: CASSAGTSGEQYF. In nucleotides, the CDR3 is TGTGCCAGCAGCGCGGGGACTAGCGGGGAACAGTATTTT.

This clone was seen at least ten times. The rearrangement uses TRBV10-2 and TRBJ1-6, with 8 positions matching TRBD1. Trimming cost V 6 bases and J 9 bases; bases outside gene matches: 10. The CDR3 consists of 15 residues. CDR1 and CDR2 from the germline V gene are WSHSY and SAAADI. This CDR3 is CASSDLGQGISPLHF. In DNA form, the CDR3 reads TGCGCCAGCAGCGACCTTGGACAGGGAATTTCACCCCTCCACTTT.

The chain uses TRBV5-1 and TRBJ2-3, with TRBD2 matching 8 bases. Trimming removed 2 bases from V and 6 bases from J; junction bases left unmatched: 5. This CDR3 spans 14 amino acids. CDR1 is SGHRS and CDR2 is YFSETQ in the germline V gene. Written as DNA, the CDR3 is TGCGCCAGCAGCTTTACCCCGGGGGGGGATACGCAGTATTTT. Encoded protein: CASSFTPGGDTQYF.

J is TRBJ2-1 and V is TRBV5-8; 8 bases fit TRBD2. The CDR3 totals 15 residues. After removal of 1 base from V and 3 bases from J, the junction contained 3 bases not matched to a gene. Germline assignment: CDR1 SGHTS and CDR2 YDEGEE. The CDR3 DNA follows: TGTGCCAGCAGCTTGTTTACTAGCGGCTACAATGAGCAGTTCTTC. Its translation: CASSLFTSGYNEQFF.

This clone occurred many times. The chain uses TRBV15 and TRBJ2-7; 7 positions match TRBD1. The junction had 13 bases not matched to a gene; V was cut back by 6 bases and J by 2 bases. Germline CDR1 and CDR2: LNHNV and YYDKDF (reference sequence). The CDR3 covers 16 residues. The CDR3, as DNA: TGTGCCACCAGGCGCTCAAGGGGGCATACCACCTACGAGCAGTACTTC. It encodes CATRRSRGHTTYEQYF.

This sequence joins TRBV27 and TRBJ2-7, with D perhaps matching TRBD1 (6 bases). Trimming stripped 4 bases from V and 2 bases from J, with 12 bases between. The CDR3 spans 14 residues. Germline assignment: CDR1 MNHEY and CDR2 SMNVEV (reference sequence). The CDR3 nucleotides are TGTGCCAGCAGTTACAGGGTGGTGGCCTACGAGCAGTACTTC. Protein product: CASSYRVVAYEQYF.

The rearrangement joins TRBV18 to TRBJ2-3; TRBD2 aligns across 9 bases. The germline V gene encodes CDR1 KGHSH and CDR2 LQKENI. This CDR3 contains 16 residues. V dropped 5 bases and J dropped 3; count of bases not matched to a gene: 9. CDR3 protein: CASSKWTSELTDTQYF. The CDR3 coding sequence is TGTGCCAGCTCAAAATGGACTAGCGAATTGACAGATACGCAGTATTTT.

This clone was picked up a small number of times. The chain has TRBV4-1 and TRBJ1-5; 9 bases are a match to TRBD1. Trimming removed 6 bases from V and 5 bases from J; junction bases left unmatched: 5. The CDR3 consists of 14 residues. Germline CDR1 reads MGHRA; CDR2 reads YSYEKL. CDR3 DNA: TGCGCCAGCAGTGGGGACAGGGCGTATCAGCCCCAGCATTTT. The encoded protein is CASSGDRAYQPQHF.

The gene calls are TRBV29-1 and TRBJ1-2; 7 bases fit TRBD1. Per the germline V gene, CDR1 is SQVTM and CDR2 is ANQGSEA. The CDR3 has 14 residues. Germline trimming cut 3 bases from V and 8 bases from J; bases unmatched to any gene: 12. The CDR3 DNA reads TGCAGCGTTGACATACTAGGGGGCGCGGGAGGCTACACCTTC. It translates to CSVDILGGAGGYTF.

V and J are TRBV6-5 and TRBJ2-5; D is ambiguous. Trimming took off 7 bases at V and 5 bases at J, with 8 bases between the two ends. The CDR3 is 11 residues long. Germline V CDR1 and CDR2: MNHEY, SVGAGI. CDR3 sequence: CASMEGETQYF. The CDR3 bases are TGTGCCAGCATGGAAGGGGAGACCCAGTACTTC.

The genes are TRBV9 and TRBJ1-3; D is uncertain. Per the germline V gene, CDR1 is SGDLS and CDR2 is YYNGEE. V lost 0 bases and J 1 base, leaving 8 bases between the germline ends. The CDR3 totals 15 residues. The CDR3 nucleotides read TGTGCCAGCAGCGTAGAGGCGGCGTCTGGAAACACCATATATTTT. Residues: CASSVEAASGNTIYF.

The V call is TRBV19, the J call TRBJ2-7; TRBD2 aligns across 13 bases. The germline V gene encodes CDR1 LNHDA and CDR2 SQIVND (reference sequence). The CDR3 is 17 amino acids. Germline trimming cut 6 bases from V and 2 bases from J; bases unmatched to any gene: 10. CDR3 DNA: TGTGCCAGTAGCAGGACTAGCGGGAGTGTCAGGACCTACGAGCAGTACTTC. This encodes CASSRTSGSVRTYEQYF.